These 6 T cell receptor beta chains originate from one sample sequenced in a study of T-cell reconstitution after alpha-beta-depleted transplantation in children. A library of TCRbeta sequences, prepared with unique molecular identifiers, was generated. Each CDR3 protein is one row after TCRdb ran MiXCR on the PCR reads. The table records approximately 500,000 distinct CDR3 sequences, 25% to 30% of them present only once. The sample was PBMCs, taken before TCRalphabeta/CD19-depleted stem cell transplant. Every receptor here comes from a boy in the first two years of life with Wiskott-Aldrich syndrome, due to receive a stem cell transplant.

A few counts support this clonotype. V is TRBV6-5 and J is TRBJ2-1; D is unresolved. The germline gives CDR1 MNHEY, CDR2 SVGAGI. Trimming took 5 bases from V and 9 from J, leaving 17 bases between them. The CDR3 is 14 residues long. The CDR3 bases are TGTGCCAGCAGTACTACCGGTCGACGGAGTGAGCAGTTCTTC. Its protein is CASSTTGRRSEQFF.

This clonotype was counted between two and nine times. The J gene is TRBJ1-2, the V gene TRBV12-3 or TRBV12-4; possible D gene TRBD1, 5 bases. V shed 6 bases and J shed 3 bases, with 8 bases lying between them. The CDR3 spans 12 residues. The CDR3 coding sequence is TGTGCCAGCAGGGGGCGCGACTATGGCTACACCTTC. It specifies CASRGRDYGYTF.

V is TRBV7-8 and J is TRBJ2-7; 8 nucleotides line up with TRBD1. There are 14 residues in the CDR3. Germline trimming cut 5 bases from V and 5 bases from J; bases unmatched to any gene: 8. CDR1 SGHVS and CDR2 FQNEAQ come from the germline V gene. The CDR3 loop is CASSTQDRVHEQYF. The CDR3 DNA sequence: TGTGCCAGCAGCACCCAGGACAGGGTCCACGAGCAGTACTTC.

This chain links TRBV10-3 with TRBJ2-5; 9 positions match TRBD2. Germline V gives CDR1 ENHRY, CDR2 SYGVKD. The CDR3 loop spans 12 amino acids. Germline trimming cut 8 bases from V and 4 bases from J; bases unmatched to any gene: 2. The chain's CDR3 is CAIALAGETQYF. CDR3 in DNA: TGTGCCATCGCACTAGCGGGAGAGACCCAGTACTTC.

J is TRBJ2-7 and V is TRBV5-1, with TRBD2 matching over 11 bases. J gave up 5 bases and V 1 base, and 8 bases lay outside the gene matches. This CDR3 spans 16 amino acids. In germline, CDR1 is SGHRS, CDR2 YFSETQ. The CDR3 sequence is CASSLTSGSWPNEQYF. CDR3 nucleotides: TGCGCCAGCAGCTTGACTAGCGGGAGTTGGCCCAACGAGCAGTACTTC.

The CDR3 region is CASSFSFNVVGGNQFF. As DNA, the CDR3 is TGTGCCAGCAGTTTTTCCTTCAACGTGGTGGGGGGAAATCAGTTCTTC. This chain joins TRBV28 and TRBJ2-1; maybe TRBD2 (6 bases). Germline CDR1 is MDHEN and CDR2 is SYDVKM. V was pared by 3 bases and J by 13 bases, with 25 bases between. CDR3 size: 16 residues.